This T cell receptor beta chain was recorded in a study of shared clonotypes between healthy human individuals (dated by TCRdb to the early 2020s). For the wider study: The cohort comprised a couple of women and a few men aged 18 to 49 years. For each donor, three plates each were used for CD4 naive and CD4 memory, two plates were used for CD8 naive, and one plate was used for CD8 memory. The study deeply sequenced blood TCR repertoires of about five healthy adults to estimate repertoire size and the extent of clonotype sharing between individuals. To increase sequencing depth and limit assay-specific biases, TCR repertoire library preparation and sequencing were carried out by different laboratories using diverse techniques. Each donor's leukapheresis produced roughly between about 0.8 and 8.9 billion PBMCs.

Using the deep immunoSEQ assay, TCR CDR3 regions were amplified from genomic DNA by multiplex PCR. Extracted genomic DNA from each cell subset was distributed evenly across all wells of several immunoSEQ 96-well plates, and each plate was treated as a replicate. Each replicate PCR for sorted subsets received roughly 0.2 ug genomic DNA, equal to roughly 29,000 T cell genomes. Purified libraries were quantified with a Qubit 3.0 fluorometer, sized on a Bioanalyzer 2100, and re-quantified with the KAPA Library Quantification kit. A separate single-read 150-cycle Illumina NextSeq 550 flow cell was used to sequence each immunoSEQ 96-well plate. As for how the authors treated the data: Because the immunoSEQ output included only junctional sequences and no quality scores, the filtering could not be the same as the filtering used for full-length reads. To assign V/J genes and CDR3, sequences were annotated against IMGT germline references using PyIR, a Python wrapper for IgBLAST v1.9. Any read was removed if the V/J assignment was weak (E-value above 1e-6), the CDR3 was missing, or the read contained stop codons, out-of-frame junctions, or ambiguous translated residues. V3J clonotypes were defined by identical inferred V gene, J gene, and CDR3 amino acid sequence. To compute the percentage overlap between repertoires, the number of shared unique clonotypes was divided by the size of the smaller repertoire. RTK rarefaction, the Chao1 estimator, and Recon v2.1 estimates of unobserved clonotypes were used to assess repertoire richness. OLGA was used to compute generation probabilities for all TCRbeta clonotypes that the gDNA method yielded from a handful of donors. What TCRdb holds here is the immuneACCESS table cut down to in-frame rearrangements. Part of the clones is not present; checked against another copy, under half of the missing clones reflect an unresolved V gene, and the others are unexplained. V and J calls and clone size are as listed in that table; D and trimming were resolved from the DNA. The sample data list over a million clones, and 78% of these were observed just once. The ten largest account for approximately 0.5% of the sample.

Overall study outcomes, separate from this receptor: Because the study included a small number of donors, the genetic and exposure-history diversity represented was limited. Sampling was restricted to blood, and TCR repertoires in tissues likely differ from the TCR repertoires found in blood. Sharing across a few donors was observed for approximately 4.6% of naive CD4, over 3% of naive CD8, 2% to 2.5% of memory CD4, and about 0.38% of memory CD8 clonotypes. Even with the large sequencing depth, rarefaction of the sorted-subset datasets indicated that sequencing was incomplete. Clonotypes shared by all four sorted-subset donors showed higher generation probabilities than non-shared clonotypes. Pairwise subsampling led to the expectation that sequencing depth would affect the degree of clonotype sharing among donors. Naive subsets generally had larger estimated clonotype richness than memory subsets.

A remark on this clone: Its recognized antigen is unknown. Base qualities were left out, and no much larger clone turns up one base away.

The junction carries 12 bases between V and J, which are trimmed by 2 bases and 4 bases respectively. The CDR1 and CDR2 encoded by the germline V gene are SGHTA and FQGTGA. Inclusive of the bounding cysteine and phenylalanine, the CDR3 is 15 residues long. CDR3 DNA is the only sequence kept; it has 45 bases, read in frame from the first base. Healthy HIV-negative adults with no recently reported acute infections or vaccinations were included as donors. Every donor was a Caucasian adult living in Nashville, Tennessee, USA. Magnetic negative selection was used to enrich CD4+ T cells, after which naive cells were positively selected on CD45RA and the negative fraction became the memory subset. Blood was collected by leukapheresis, and PBMCs were isolated by Ficoll-Histopaque density gradient centrifugation and then cryopreserved in liquid nitrogen vapor phase. Purity and quantity of every magnetically sorted T cell population were checked by analytical flow cytometry. Each sorted fraction had its genomic DNA isolated and then quantified by UV absorbance on a Nanodrop 2000c.

The source material was memory CD4+ T cells from PBMCs. The sample's cell subset or site label is to be understood as: CD45RA-negative fraction. The TCR sequence derives from a young man in good health. Some clones in this sample may be carry-over from other donors' samples. The chain is assembled from TRBV7-3 and TRBJ2-1; the D call is tentative, TRBD1 or TRBD2, as each matches 5 bases. The CDR3 in this case is CASSLLPGHYNEQFF. The DNA is as follows: TGTGCCAGCAGCTTACTCCCGGGGCATTACAATGAGCAGTTCTTC.